This T cell receptor beta chain was recovered during a study of beta chain features in type 1 diabetes. Looking at the study overall: Across the samples, approximately 98,000,000 sorted cells were examined in total.

Expressed TCRB transcripts were sequenced after all isolated RNA was converted to cDNA. The repertoire was sequenced with immunoSEQ multiplex PCR; TCRdb's copy has only in-frame clones and lacks some. The repertoire holds about 230,000 clones, with around 10% as singletons. Study-wide findings and caveats: More deletions and fewer insertions at VDJ junctions were found in patients with type 1 diabetes.

This CDR3 spans 14 amino acids. V was cut by 6 bases and J by 5 bases, with 13 bases left in between. CDR1 is LGHNT and CDR2 is FRNRAP in the germline V gene. It was via CD45RO/CCR7/CD25/CD127/CD95/CD27 that CD4+ naive, central memory, regulatory and stem cell-like memory cells were sorted. The authors obtained over 98% purity in all sorted populations. This clone was picked up a small number of times. Antigen specificity is unknown. The material sequenced was naive CD4+ T cells from blood. The V and J genes are TRBV12-5 and TRBJ1-4; possible D gene TRBD1, 6 bases. This TCR was recovered from a young woman in good health. The CDR3 region is CASGLRTGNEKLFF. Here the CDR3 DNA reads TGTGCTAGTGGACTCCGCACAGGGAATGAAAAACTGTTTTTT.